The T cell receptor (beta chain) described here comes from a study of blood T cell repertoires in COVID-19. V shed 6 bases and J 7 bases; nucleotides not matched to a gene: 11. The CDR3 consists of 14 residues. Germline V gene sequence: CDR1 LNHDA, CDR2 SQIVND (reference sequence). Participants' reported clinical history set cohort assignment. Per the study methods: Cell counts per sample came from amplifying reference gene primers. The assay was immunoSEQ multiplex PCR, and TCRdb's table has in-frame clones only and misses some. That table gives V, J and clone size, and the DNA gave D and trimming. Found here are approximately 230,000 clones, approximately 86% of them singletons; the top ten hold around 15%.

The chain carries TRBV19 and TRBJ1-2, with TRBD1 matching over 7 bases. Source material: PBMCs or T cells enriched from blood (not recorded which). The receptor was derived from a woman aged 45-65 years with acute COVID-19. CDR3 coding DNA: TGTGCCAGTAGACCGGGACAGCCTTCCCGTGGCTACACCTTC. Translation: CASRPGQPSRGYTF. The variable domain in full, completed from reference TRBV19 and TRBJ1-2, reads DGGITQSPKYLFRKEGQNVTLSCEQNLNHDAMYWYRQDPGQGLRLIYYSQIVNDFQKGDIAEGYSVSREKKESFPLTVTSAQKNPTAFYLCASRPGQPSRGYTFGSGTRLTVV.